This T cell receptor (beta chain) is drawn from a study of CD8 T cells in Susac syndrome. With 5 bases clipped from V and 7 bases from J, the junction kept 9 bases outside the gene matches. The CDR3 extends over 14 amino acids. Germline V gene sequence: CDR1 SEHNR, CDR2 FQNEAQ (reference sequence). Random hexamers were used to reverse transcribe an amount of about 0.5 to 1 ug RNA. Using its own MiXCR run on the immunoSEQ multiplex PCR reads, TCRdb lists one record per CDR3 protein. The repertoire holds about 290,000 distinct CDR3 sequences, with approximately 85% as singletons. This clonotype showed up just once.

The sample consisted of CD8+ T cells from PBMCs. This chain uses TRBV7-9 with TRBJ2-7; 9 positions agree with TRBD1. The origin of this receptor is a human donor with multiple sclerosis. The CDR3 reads CASSPGQGSGEQYF. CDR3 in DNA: TGTGCCAGCAGCCCTGGACAGGGGAGTGGAGAGCAGTACTTC.